One sample yielded the 19 T cell receptor beta chains listed below, sequenced in a study of cytomegalovirus exposure and HLA in healthy donors. Only in-frame clones appear in the TCRdb table, and some are missing; sequencing was by immunoSEQ multiplex PCR. The sample carries just under 150,000 clones, around 90% recorded once. The sample comprised PBMCs. The receptors derive from a man aged 18 to 29 in good health and CMV-seropositive.

The chain combines TRBV6-1 with TRBJ2-7; 7 bases are a match to TRBD2. V shed 5 bases and J 7 bases; nucleotides not matched to a gene: 5. CDR3 length: 12 residues. CDR1 is MNHNS and CDR2 is SASEGT in the germline V gene. The CDR3 DNA follows: TGTGCCAGCAGTAGGCCTAGCGGTGAGCAGTACTTC. Protein: CASSRPSGEQYF.

This clone turned up a few times. The chain links TRBV4-1 to TRBJ1-2; 9 bases agree with TRBD1. The length of the CDR3 is 17 residues. V was clipped by 0 bases and J by 4 bases; unmatched bases: 9. Germline V gene sequence: CDR1 MGHRA, CDR2 YSYEKL. In DNA, the CDR3 is TGCGCCAGCAGCCAAGAACGCGACAGGGGGAAGACCTATGGCTACACCTTC. Encoded protein: CASSQERDRGKTYGYTF.

The CDR3 bases are TGTGCTAGTGGTTTAAGGGGAGGGACTGAAGCTTTCTTT. Translation gives CASGLRGGTEAFF. The V and J genes are TRBV12-5 and TRBJ1-1; TRBD1 might be the D (5 bases). The CDR3 runs 13 residues. Germline V gene lookup returns CDR1 LGHNT and CDR2 FRNRAP. The V gene lost 3 bases and the J gene lost 5 bases, with 10 bases spanning the gap.

The rearrangement joins TRBV6-5 to TRBJ1-2, with D hard to call. The CDR3 is made up of 14 amino acids. CDR1 is MNHEY and CDR2 is SVGAGI in the germline V gene. Trimming left V 6 bases short and J 6 bases short, with 17 bases between. The CDR3 sequence: CASRTIVDIDGYTF. The CDR3 DNA follows: TGTGCCAGCAGGACGATCGTAGACATCGATGGCTACACCTTC.

The chain recombines TRBV18 with TRBJ1-1, with D possibly matching TRBD1 (6 bases). The V end was cut by 4 bases, the J end by 4 bases, with 13 bases between. This CDR3 region has 14 residues. Germline V gene sequence: CDR1 KGHSH, CDR2 LQKENI. The CDR3 loop reads CASSHGTGITEAFF. For the CDR3, the DNA is TGTGCCAGCTCACACGGCACAGGGATCACTGAAGCTTTCTTT.

The V call is TRBV5-1, the J call TRBJ1-2; 7 positions agree with TRBD1. This CDR3 spans 12 amino acids. J gave up 5 bases and V 4 bases, and 2 bases lay outside the gene matches. Germline V CDR1 and CDR2: SGHRS, YFSETQ. CDR3 sequence reads: CASSPGGYGYTF. The CDR3 DNA sequence: TGCGCCAGCAGCCCAGGGGGTTATGGCTACACCTTC.

The rearrangement joins TRBV5-1 to TRBJ1-1; 8 nucleotides match TRBD1. Trimming at V came to 2 bases and at J to 1 base, leaving 10 bases not matched to a gene. The CDR3 totals 17 residues. CDR1 and CDR2 (germline): SGHRS, YFSETQ. DNA for the CDR3: TGCGCCAGCAGCTTAGGGCAGGGGGCTTTGGGGAACACTGAAGCTTTCTTT. Its protein is CASSLGQGALGNTEAFF. Based on the CDR3 plus reference TRBV5-1 and TRBJ1-1, the full variable domain is KAGVTQTPRYLIKTRGQQVTLSCSPISGHRSVSWYQQTPGQGLQFLFEYFSETQRNKGNFPGRFSGRQFSNSRSEMNVSTLELGDSALYLCASSLGQGALGNTEAFFGQGTRLTVV.

V is TRBV5-6 and J is TRBJ1-4, with 7 bases lining up with TRBD1. V shed 2 bases and J 8 bases; nucleotides not matched to a gene: 3. Per germline, CDR1 SGHDT and CDR2 YYEEEE. The CDR3 totals 13 residues. The CDR3 reads CASSFGTEEKLFF. The CDR3 DNA reads as TGTGCCAGCAGCTTCGGGACAGAGGAAAAACTGTTTTTT.

The chain carries TRBV19 and TRBJ1-5; 7 bases line up with TRBD1. V was clipped by 4 bases and J by 0 bases; unmatched bases: 6. Germline loops: CDR1 LNHDA, CDR2 SQIVND (reference sequence). This CDR3 is built from 16 residues. The CDR3 spells CASSNTGVTSNQPQHF. The DNA of the CDR3 is TGTGCCAGTAGTAACACAGGGGTCACTAGCAATCAGCCCCAGCATTTT.

The chain is built from TRBV2 and TRBJ2-4; TRBD1 might be the D (6 bases). CDR3 length equals 15 residues. Germline CDR1 and CDR2: SNHLY and FYNNEI. Trimming removed 8 bases at V and 3 bases at J, with 17 bases between. CDR3 DNA sequence: TGTGCCAGCGGGACCAGACAGGCCTACAAAAACATTCAGTACTTC. Its translation: CASGTRQAYKNIQYF.

V and J are TRBV27 and TRBJ2-4; 9 bases line up with TRBD1. Germline loops: CDR1 MNHEY, CDR2 SMNVEV (reference sequence). The ends lost 5 bases at V and 6 bases at J; junction bases unmatched: 2. The CDR3 extends over 13 amino acids. This CDR3 is CASSEGQGNIQYF. The CDR3 nucleotides read TGTGCCAGCAGTGAGGGACAGGGAAACATTCAGTACTTC.

The rearrangement joins TRBV5-4 to TRBJ1-4; 8 nucleotides align to TRBD1. The trim removed 5 bases at V and 5 bases at J, leaving 5 bases unmatched. Germline CDR1 and CDR2: SGHNT and YYREEE (reference sequence). The CDR3 extends over 14 amino acids. The CDR3: CASRTGGSNEKLFF. DNA of the CDR3: TGTGCCAGCAGAACAGGGGGTTCAAATGAAAAACTGTTTTTT.

This clone was seen more than once but under ten times. The chain combines TRBV7-6 with TRBJ2-2; D perhaps matches TRBD2 (5 bases). Trimming stripped 2 bases from V and 0 bases from J, with 16 bases between. Per the germline V gene, CDR1 is SGHVS and CDR2 is FNYEAQ. This CDR3 spans 18 amino acids. CDR3: CASSLKRSELANTGELFF. CDR3 sequence (DNA): TGTGCCAGCAGCTTAAAGCGATCGGAACTAGCGAACACCGGGGAGCTGTTTTTT.

The V and J genes are TRBV6-5 and TRBJ2-5; TRBD1 matches at 7 bases. In germline, CDR1 is MNHEY, CDR2 SVGAGI. The junction had 6 bases not matched to a gene; V was cut back by 6 bases and J by 5 bases. The CDR3 is 13 amino acids. The CDR3 nucleotides read TGTGCCAGCAGGCAGGGGGTAGGGGAGACCCAGTACTTC. It yields the protein CASRQGVGETQYF.

The V and J genes are TRBV29-1 and TRBJ1-1; D might be TRBD1 (6 bases). This CDR3 has 14 amino acids. CDR1 and CDR2 (germline): SQVTM, ANQGSEA. Trimming left V 6 bases short and J 0 bases short, with 14 bases between. The CDR3 protein is CSVAKQGVNTEAFF. The CDR3 region has the DNA TGCAGCGTAGCAAAACAGGGAGTGAACACTGAAGCTTTCTTT. Full variable domain (remainder filled in from reference TRBV29-1 and TRBJ1-1): SAVISQKPSRDICQRGTSLTIQCQVDSQVTMMFWYRQQPGQSLTLIATANQGSEATYESGFVIDKFPISRPNLTFSTLTVSNMSPEDSSIYLCSVAKQGVNTEAFFGQGTRLTVV.

This chain links TRBV5-1 with TRBJ2-5, with 14 bases lining up with TRBD2. V dropped 3 bases and J dropped 5; count of bases not matched to a gene: 9. Germline V gene sequence: CDR1 SGHRS, CDR2 YFSETQ. The CDR3 has 17 amino acids. CDR3 in DNA: TGCGCCAGCAGCTCAATGACTAGCGGGGGGGCCGGTGAGACCCAGTACTTC. As protein: CASSSMTSGGAGETQYF.

V usage is TRBV5-1 and J usage is TRBJ1-5; possible D gene TRBD1, 6 bases. CDR3 length: 16 amino acids. Trimming left V 0 bases short and J 3 bases short, with 13 bases between. CDR1 and CDR2 (germline): SGHRS, YFSETQ. The chain's CDR3 is CASSLEPTGTNQPQHF. In DNA, the CDR3 is TGCGCCAGCAGCTTGGAACCCACAGGGACCAATCAGCCCCAGCATTTT. Based on the CDR3 plus reference TRBV5-1 and TRBJ1-5, the full variable domain is KAGVTQTPRYLIKTRGQQVTLSCSPISGHRSVSWYQQTPGQGLQFLFEYFSETQRNKGNFPGRFSGRQFSNSRSEMNVSTLELGDSALYLCASSLEPTGTNQPQHFGDGTRLSIL.

This chain links TRBV27 with TRBJ1-1; the D gene is possibly TRBD1 (5 bases). The CDR3 loop spans 13 amino acids. V was pared by 6 bases and J by 0 bases, with 8 bases between. CDR1 is MNHEY and CDR2 is SMNVEV in the germline V gene (reference sequence). CDR3 protein: CASSQTVNTEAFF. CDR3 nucleotide sequence: TGTGCCAGCAGCCAGACAGTGAACACTGAAGCTTTCTTT.

This clone was seen once. The V call is TRBV5-4, the J call TRBJ1-6; the D is unclear. Trimming took 10 bases from V and 7 from J, leaving 15 bases between them. The CDR3 runs to 13 residues. Germline CDR1 is SGHNT and CDR2 is YYREEE (reference sequence). The CDR3 protein is CAARESTNSPLHF. CDR3 DNA: TGTGCCGCAAGGGAGTCAACGAATTCACCCCTCCACTTT.